These 16 T cell receptor beta chains were sequenced from one sample in a study of cytomegalovirus exposure and HLA in healthy donors. The PCR made use of 60 Vbeta and 13 Jbeta primers. Assay used: immunoSEQ multiplex PCR; TCRdb lists only in-frame clones, some missing. The repertoire has more than 150,000 clones, around 78% of them found once; the top ten carry about 1.6%. Specimen: PBMCs. The source is a middle-aged man in good health and CMV-seronegative.

The chain has TRBV30 and TRBJ1-5; 9 bases agree with TRBD1. With V trimmed by 4 bases and J by 3 bases, 1 base remained unmatched. CDR1 is GTSNPN and CDR2 is SVGIG in the germline V gene (reference sequence). The CDR3 runs to 13 residues. The CDR3 loop reads CAWNRGLNQPQHF. In nucleotides, the CDR3 is TGTGCCTGGAACAGGGGGCTCAATCAGCCCCAGCATTTT.

The rearrangement links TRBV7-3 to TRBJ1-4, with D uncertain. Trimming cost V 5 bases and J 6 bases, with 16 bases left between them. Germline V gives CDR1 SGHTA, CDR2 FQGTGA. The CDR3 is 15 residues long. The CDR3 reads CASSETGFWDEKLFF. The CDR3 region has the DNA TGTGCCAGCAGCGAAACGGGGTTCTGGGATGAAAAACTGTTTTTT.

This chain links TRBV6-5 with TRBJ2-7, with D tentatively TRBD2 (6 bases). The V and J ends lost 8 bases and 1 base respectively, with 9 bases between them. The CDR3 spans 12 residues. Germline CDR1 is MNHEY and CDR2 is SVGAGI. In DNA, the CDR3 is TGTGCCAGCCGGGGGTTTTCCTACGAGCAGTACTTC. This gives the protein CASRGFSYEQYF.

The chain combines TRBV9 with TRBJ1-2; 7 bases match TRBD1. CDR1 and CDR2 (germline): SGDLS, YYNGEE. Trimming cost V 0 bases and J 5 bases; bases outside gene matches: 7. This CDR3 is built from 15 residues. This CDR3 reads CASSVAETGRYGYTF. Here the CDR3 DNA reads TGTGCCAGCAGCGTAGCAGAGACAGGGCGGTATGGCTACACCTTC. The entire variable domain, with the rest obtained from reference TRBV9 and TRBJ1-2, is as follows: DSGVTQTPKHLITATGQRVTLRCSPRSGDLSVYWYQQSLDQGLQFLIQYYNGEERAKGNILERFSAQQFPDLHSELNLSSLELGDSALYFCASSVAETGRYGYTFGSGTRLTVV.

The chain recombines TRBV28 with TRBJ2-7; D not resolved. CDR1 is MDHEN and CDR2 is SYDVKM in the germline V gene. The CDR3 is 15 residues long. Deletions cut 6 bases from V and 0 bases from J, with 15 bases between. The CDR3 DNA reads as TGTGCCAGCAGCCGCCTTGGGCAGAACTCCTACGAGCAGTACTTC. Amino acid sequence: CASSRLGQNSYEQYF.

This chain links TRBV28 with TRBJ2-7; 7 positions agree with TRBD1. J lost 0 bases, V lost 6 bases, and 5 bases had no gene match. Germline CDR1 and CDR2: MDHEN and SYDVKM. This CDR3 spans 14 amino acids. CDR3 protein: CASRTQGISYEQYF. As DNA, the CDR3 is TGTGCCAGCAGGACACAGGGGATCTCCTACGAGCAGTACTTC. Combining the CDR3 with reference TRBV28 and TRBJ2-7 gives the whole variable domain DVKVTQSSRYLVKRTGEKVFLECVQDMDHENMFWYRQDPGLGLRLIYFSYDVKMKEKGDIPEGYSVSREKKERFSLILESASTNQTSMYLCASRTQGISYEQYFGPGTRLTVT.

V and J are TRBV18 and TRBJ2-5; TRBD2 matches at 7 bases. Germline CDR1 is KGHSH and CDR2 is LQKENI. The CDR3 sequence is 16 residues long. Unmatched junction bases numbered 8, after V lost 0 bases and J lost 4 bases. The CDR3 region is CASSPPREGERETQYF. The CDR3 DNA sequence: TGTGCCAGCTCACCACCGAGGGAGGGTGAAAGAGAGACCCAGTACTTC.

The J gene is TRBJ2-7, the V gene TRBV10-1, with 14 bases lining up with TRBD2. Germline CDR1 WNHNN, CDR2 SYGVQD (reference sequence). V lost 6 bases to trimming and J lost 3 bases; unmatched junction nucleotides: 4. The CDR3 loop spans 15 amino acids. The CDR3 is CASRGGTSGSYEQYV. In DNA, the CDR3 is TGCGCCAGCAGGGGCGGGACTAGCGGGAGCTACGAGCAGTACGTC.

The sample holds a few counts of this clone. The chain combines TRBV6-6 with TRBJ1-5, with D hard to call. From germline, CDR1 is MNHNY and CDR2 SVGAGI (reference sequence). CDR3 length equals 12 residues. The germline V and J ends were trimmed by 6 bases and 0 bases, with 3 bases remaining between them. The CDR3 reads CASSLSNQPQHF. For the CDR3, the DNA is TGTGCCAGCAGCCTTAGCAATCAGCCCCAGCATTTT.

The chain is built from TRBV6-5 and TRBJ1-2; TRBD1 is a possible D gene (6 bases). This CDR3 is 13 amino acids long. The V and J ends lost 8 bases and 3 bases respectively, with 13 bases between them. Germline-derived CDR1 and CDR2 are MNHEY and SVGAGI. CDR3 in DNA: TGTGCCAGCTCGCAGGGGTCGCACTATGGCTACACCTTC. Encoded protein: CASSQGSHYGYTF.

V usage is TRBV30 and J usage is TRBJ2-2; TRBD2 matches 9 bases. CDR3 length: 16 amino acids. Trimming took 1 base from V and 0 from J; bases not matched to a gene: 3. CDR1 and CDR2 (germline): GTSNPN, SVGIG (reference sequence). The CDR3 nucleotides read TGTGCCTGGAGTGACCGACTAGCGGCGAACACCGGGGAGCTGTTTTTT. This sequence encodes CAWSDRLAANTGELFF.

This chain links TRBV19 with TRBJ1-5; D uncertain. Deletions cut 4 bases from V and 9 bases from J, with 10 bases between. Germline assignment: CDR1 LNHDA and CDR2 SQIVND (reference sequence). This CDR3 has 12 amino acids. The chain's CDR3 is CASSRAEGPQHF. The CDR3 DNA is TGTGCCAGTAGTAGGGCGGAGGGGCCCCAGCATTTT. Combining the CDR3 with reference TRBV19 and TRBJ1-5 gives the whole variable domain DGGITQSPKYLFRKEGQNVTLSCEQNLNHDAMYWYRQDPGQGLRLIYYSQIVNDFQKGDIAEGYSVSREKKESFPLTVTSAQKNPTAFYLCASSRAEGPQHFGDGTRLSIL.

The chain carries TRBV5-6 and TRBJ2-7, with TRBD1 matching 9 bases. Germline CDR1 and CDR2: SGHDT and YYEEEE. V trimming: 3 bases; J trimming: 3 bases; junction bases outside the gene matches: 13. This CDR3 has 17 residues. CDR3 bases: TGTGCCAGCAGCTCCATCAGGGACAGGGCACCCTTCTACGAGCAGTACTTC. Its translation: CASSSIRDRAPFYEQYF.

This chain joins TRBV5-1 and TRBJ2-5; TRBD2 is a possible D gene (7 bases). CDR3 length: 15 residues. CDR1 and CDR2 (germline): SGHRS, YFSETQ. Trimming left V 0 bases short and J 5 bases short, with 14 bases between. The CDR3 region has the DNA TGCGCCAGCAGCTTGGCCTCTGGGGGGGCCGAGACCCAGTACTTC. Translating gives CASSLASGGAETQYF.

This chain joins TRBV28 and TRBJ2-2; TRBD2 is a possible D gene (6 bases). CDR1 is MDHEN, CDR2 SYDVKM, per germline. The CDR3 is made up of 17 amino acids. V lost 6 bases and J lost 3, with 20 bases in between. The CDR3: CASRRRGGGMDTGELFF. CDR3 in DNA: TGTGCCAGCAGACGACGGGGTGGCGGGATGGACACCGGGGAGCTGTTTTTT.

For this clone: This specimen includes other DNA sequences encoding the same CDR3. J is TRBJ2-7 and V is TRBV30; maybe TRBD2 (5 bases). V shed 0 bases and J shed 6 bases, with 18 bases lying between them. The CDR3 runs 15 residues. CDR1 GTSNPN and CDR2 SVGIG come from the germline V gene (reference sequence). The CDR3 nucleotides are TGTGCCTGGAGTGTACTAGTACCCCGAGGTCCCGAGCAGTACTTC. Translating gives CAWSVLVPRGPEQYF. Together with reference TRBV30 and TRBJ2-7, the CDR3 gives the full variable domain: SQTIHQWPATLVQPVGSPLSLECTVEGTSNPNLYWYRQAAGRGLQLLFYSVGIGQISSEVPQNLSASRPQDRQFILSSKKLLLSDSGFYLCAWSVLVPRGPEQYFGPGTRLTVT.